The 16 T cell receptor beta chains reported below all come from one sample, sequenced in a study of cytomegalovirus exposure and HLA in healthy donors. The study ran its PCR with 60 Vbeta and 13 Jbeta primers. TCRdb keeps only in-frame clones here, not all; method: immunoSEQ multiplex PCR. The sample shows under 250,000 clones, about 75% of them seen only once. Sequencing was carried out using PBMCs. The receptors shown here come from a male donor in good health and CMV-seronegative.

The J gene is TRBJ1-2, the V gene TRBV7-9; TRBD1 matches at 7 bases. Germline V gene lookup returns CDR1 SEHNR and CDR2 FQNEAQ (reference sequence). This CDR3 is 16 amino acids long. Trimming removed 1 base from V and 5 bases from J; junction bases left unmatched: 10. CDR3 residues: CASSLDGTEPTYGYTF. DNA of the CDR3: TGTGCCAGCAGCTTAGACGGGACAGAGCCCACGTATGGCTACACCTTC.

V and J are TRBV10-3 and TRBJ1-3; D gene unclear. V lost 7 bases and J 0 bases, leaving 10 bases between the germline ends. The CDR3 sequence is 14 residues long. Germline V gene sequence: CDR1 ENHRY, CDR2 SYGVKD. The CDR3 coding sequence is TGTGCCATCAAAACGGGGAGCTCTGGAAACACCATATATTTT. Protein product: CAIKTGSSGNTIYF.

The chain recombines TRBV6-1 with TRBJ1-2; D perhaps matches TRBD1 (5 bases). Between the trimmed V and J ends, which lost 2 bases and 5 bases, there was a span of 15 bases. Germline V gene sequence: CDR1 MNHNS, CDR2 SASEGT. CDR3 length: 15 amino acids. The CDR3 is CASSESRVVFYGYTF. The CDR3 DNA sequence: TGTGCCAGCAGTGAAAGCAGGGTTGTTTTTTATGGCTACACCTTC.

This clone has a single count. The chain employs TRBV4-3 and TRBJ1-1, with 8 bases aligning to TRBD1. Germline V gene sequence: CDR1 LGHNA, CDR2 YSLEER. The CDR3 loop spans 21 amino acids. V lost 0 bases, J lost 0 bases, and 18 bases stayed unmatched. DNA of the CDR3: TGCGCCAGCAGCCAAGATTGGGGGACAGGCCAGGGGGTAGGTATGAACACTGAAGCTTTCTTT. Translating gives CASSQDWGTGQGVGMNTEAFF.

J is TRBJ2-1 and V is TRBV7-8; 10 nucleotides align to TRBD2. V shed 1 base and J 4 bases; nucleotides not matched to a gene: 1. The germline gives CDR1 SGHVS, CDR2 FQNEAQ. CDR3 length: 15 residues. The CDR3 protein is CASSLGAGGYNEQFF. The CDR3 DNA reads TGTGCCAGCAGCTTAGGAGCGGGGGGGTACAATGAGCAGTTCTTC.

V and J are TRBV7-2 and TRBJ2-7; D may be TRBD1 (7 bases). This CDR3 region has 14 residues. V was pared by 5 bases and J by 3 bases, with 14 bases between. Germline V gene data show CDR1 as SGHTA and CDR2 as FQGNSA. The CDR3 DNA sequence: TGTGCCAGCAGCCGCGGGACAGCAGACTACGAGCAGTACTTC. Translated, it gives CASSRGTADYEQYF.

The chain uses TRBV4-3 and TRBJ2-7; D unclear. There are 13 residues in the CDR3. Germline V gives CDR1 LGHNA, CDR2 YSLEER. Trimming removed 2 bases from V and 3 bases from J, with 8 bases in between. The CDR3, as DNA: TGCGCCAGCAGCCAATTCAGAGGCTACGAGCAGTACTTC. It is translated as CASSQFRGYEQYF.

The chain is built from TRBV5-8 and TRBJ1-4, with 8 bases matching TRBD1. This CDR3 has 16 residues. V lost 0 bases and J lost 7; bases outside the gene matches: 8. Looked up from germline, CDR1 is SGHTS and CDR2 is YDEGEE. The CDR3 sequence: CASSLAMTGEVEKLFF. The CDR3 DNA sequence: TGTGCCAGCAGCTTGGCCATGACAGGGGAGGTTGAAAAACTGTTTTTT.

This sequence joins TRBV6-5 and TRBJ2-1, with a tentative D call TRBD2 (5 bases). The CDR3 has 15 residues. Looked up from germline, CDR1 is MNHEY and CDR2 is SVGAGI. The germline V and J ends were trimmed by 5 bases and 5 bases, with 16 bases remaining between them. CDR3 coding DNA: TGTGCCAGCAGTAGCCCCTCCGCAGCGGACAATGAGCAGTTCTTC. The encoded protein is CASSSPSAADNEQFF.

As DNA, the CDR3 is TGCGCCAGCAGCCAAGTCGGCGTCCAACGGGGGTCGCAGTACTTC. This translates into CASSQVGVQRGSQYF. The chain uses TRBV4-1 and TRBJ2-7; D might be TRBD2 (6 bases). There are 15 residues in the CDR3. V was pared by 1 base and J by 9 bases, with 19 bases between. The germline V gene encodes CDR1 MGHRA and CDR2 YSYEKL.

The chain carries TRBV6-6 and TRBJ1-5; no clear D. The CDR3 is made up of 13 amino acids. Germline lookup yields CDR1 MNHNY and CDR2 SVGAGI (reference sequence). The V and J ends lost 0 bases and 7 bases respectively, with 7 bases between them. In DNA form, the CDR3 reads TGTGCCAGCAGTTACTCGAGTACCCAGCCCCAGCATTTT. Its protein is CASSYSSTQPQHF.

The CDR3 here is CASSTDRDYEQYF. The CDR3 coding sequence is TGTGCCAGCAGCACCGACAGGGACTACGAGCAGTACTTC. J is TRBJ2-7 and V is TRBV6-5; TRBD1 agrees at 7 bases. Germline CDR1 and CDR2: MNHEY and SVGAGI. J gave up 3 bases and V 6 bases, and 5 bases lay outside the gene matches. The CDR3 extends over 13 amino acids.

The V gene is TRBV5-6, the J gene TRBJ1-2; D may be TRBD1 (5 bases). This CDR3 contains 19 residues. Trimming pared 2 bases from V and 1 base from J, leaving 24 bases between. Germline V gene data show CDR1 as SGHDT and CDR2 as YYEEEE. The CDR3 DNA reads TGTGCCAGCAGCTTTTCCCGTTCAGGGTGGGGCGATTATAACTATGGCTACACCTTC. It is translated as CASSFSRSGWGDYNYGYTF.

The V gene is TRBV28, the J gene TRBJ2-3; 9 nucleotides match TRBD2. Germline V lookup: CDR1 MDHEN, CDR2 SYDVKM. The V gene end was trimmed by 4 bases and the J gene end by 0 bases; junction bases not matched to a gene: 11. The CDR3 is 18 amino acids. The CDR3 sequence: CASSSPQGLAQSTDTQYF. The DNA of the CDR3 is TGTGCCAGCAGTTCACCACAAGGACTAGCGCAGAGCACAGATACGCAGTATTTT. The full variable domain, completed using reference TRBV28 and TRBJ2-3, is DVKVTQSSRYLVKRTGEKVFLECVQDMDHENMFWYRQDPGLGLRLIYFSYDVKMKEKGDIPEGYSVSREKKERFSLILESASTNQTSMYLCASSSPQGLAQSTDTQYFGPGTRLTVL.

Details on this clone: This sample includes further DNA sequences coding for the same CDR3. V and J are TRBV5-1 and TRBJ2-7; tentative D call: TRBD1 (6 bases). CDR1 is SGHRS and CDR2 is YFSETQ in the germline V gene. There are 14 residues in the CDR3. V lost 0 bases and J 4 bases, leaving 11 bases between the germline ends. CDR3 in DNA: TGCGCCAGCAGCTTGGGGGGACAAACGTACGAGCAGTACTTC. Its translation is CASSLGGQTYEQYF.

The chain has TRBV27 and TRBJ1-2; no clear D. V was clipped by 4 bases and J by 5 bases, with 14 bases between them. The CDR3 is 14 residues long. Germline-derived CDR1 and CDR2 are MNHEY and SMNVEV (reference sequence). The CDR3 here is CASSWIWGGYGYTF. CDR3 nucleotide sequence: TGTGCCAGCAGTTGGATCTGGGGAGGATATGGCTACACCTTC.